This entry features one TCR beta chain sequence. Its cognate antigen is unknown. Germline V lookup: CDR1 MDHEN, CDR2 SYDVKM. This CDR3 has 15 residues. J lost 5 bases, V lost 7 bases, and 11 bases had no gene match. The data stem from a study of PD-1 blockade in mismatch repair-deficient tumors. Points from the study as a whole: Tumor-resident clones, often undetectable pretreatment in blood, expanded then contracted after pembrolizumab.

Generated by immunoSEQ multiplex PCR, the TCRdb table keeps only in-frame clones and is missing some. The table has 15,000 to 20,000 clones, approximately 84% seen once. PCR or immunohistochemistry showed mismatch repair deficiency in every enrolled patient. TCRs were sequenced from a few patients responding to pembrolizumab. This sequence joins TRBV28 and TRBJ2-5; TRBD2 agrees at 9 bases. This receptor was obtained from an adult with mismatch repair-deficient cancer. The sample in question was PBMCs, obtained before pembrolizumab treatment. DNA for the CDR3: TGTGCCAGCACCAACGGTAGCGGGAGATTTGAGACCCAGTACTTC. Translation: CASTNGSGRFETQYF.